This passage covers 20 T cell receptor beta chains from one sample sequenced in a study of T cell responses to AZD1222 COVID-19 vaccine. Libraries were prepared by immunoSEQ multiplex PCR; TCRdb keeps only in-frame clonotypes and omits some of them. Of under 150,000 clones in the sample, about 92% were seen once. The material was peripheral blood, obtained on day 0 of AZD1222 vaccination. The receptors come from an adult in good health.

The table lists this clone with a count of one. The V gene is TRBV25-1, the J gene TRBJ2-7, with D hard to call. The CDR3 spans 13 residues. V lost 3 bases and J 1 base, leaving 7 bases between the germline ends. Germline values: CDR1 MGHDK, CDR2 SYGVNS. Here the CDR3 DNA reads TGTGCCAGCAGTGATTCCAATTCCTACGAGCAGTACTTC. Amino acids: CASSDSNSYEQYF.

This clone appeared once. The chain has TRBV6-6 and TRBJ1-2; D unresolved. Trimming cost V 5 bases and J 2 bases, with 9 bases left between them. The germline V gene encodes CDR1 MNHNY and CDR2 SVGAGI (reference sequence). The CDR3 contains 13 residues. CDR3 sequence: CASSTDTNYGYTF. The CDR3 DNA is TGTGCCAGCAGTACCGACACGAACTATGGCTACACCTTC.

This chain joins TRBV6-5 and TRBJ1-1; D unresolved. The CDR3 is 14 residues long. Germline assignment: CDR1 MNHEY and CDR2 SVGAGI. With 7 bases removed from V and 8 bases from J, the gap between germline ends came to 20 bases. The CDR3, as DNA: TGTGCCAGCACCACATGGACTGGGATGCGAGAAGCTTTCTTT. Protein: CASTTWTGMREAFF.

This chain uses TRBV2 with TRBJ1-5; 7 nucleotides agree with TRBD1. Germline V lookup: CDR1 SNHLY, CDR2 FYNNEI. There are 14 residues in the CDR3. J was trimmed by 3 bases and V by 5 bases; bases with no gene match: 4. The CDR3 protein is CASSRDRVNQPQHF. The CDR3 coding sequence is TGTGCCAGCAGTCGGGACAGAGTCAATCAGCCCCAGCATTTT.

The chain is built from TRBV19 and TRBJ1-2, with a tentative D call TRBD1 (6 bases). Trimming shortened V by 4 bases and J by 6 bases, and 18 bases separated the two germline ends. The CDR3 sequence is 15 residues long. Per the germline V gene, CDR1 is LNHDA and CDR2 is SQIVND (reference sequence). CDR3 loop: CASSRGQYGRDGYTF. CDR3 nucleotides: TGTGCCAGTAGTAGGGGGCAGTACGGGCGGGATGGCTACACCTTC.

The rearrangement uses TRBV2 and TRBJ2-7; D is undetermined. The CDR3 is made up of 12 amino acids. Trimming removed 6 bases from V and 2 bases from J, with 8 bases in between. CDR1 and CDR2 (germline): SNHLY, FYNNEI. The chain's CDR3 is CASRPDPYEQYF. In DNA, the CDR3 is TGTGCCAGCAGACCCGACCCCTACGAGCAGTACTTC.

This clone was detected once. The CDR3 here is CASSPREVAYEQYF. Written as DNA, the CDR3 is TGTGCCAGTAGTCCCCGGGAGGTAGCCTACGAGCAGTACTTC. The genes are TRBV19 and TRBJ2-7; TRBD2 agrees at 7 bases. The germline CDR1 and CDR2 sequences are LNHDA and SQIVND (reference sequence). The CDR3 contains 14 residues. J was trimmed by 2 bases and V by 5 bases; bases with no gene match: 6. Looking up the rest from reference TRBV19 and TRBJ2-7 gives the full variable domain: DGGITQSPKYLFRKEGQNVTLSCEQNLNHDAMYWYRQDPGQGLRLIYYSQIVNDFQKGDIAEGYSVSREKKESFPLTVTSAQKNPTAFYLCASSPREVAYEQYFGPGTRLTVT.

The rearrangement links TRBV29-1 to TRBJ1-2; TRBD1 might be the D (6 bases). Germline V gene sequence: CDR1 SQVTM, CDR2 ANQGSEA. This CDR3 has 12 amino acids. V shed 4 bases and J shed 8 bases, with 14 bases lying between them. The CDR3 region is CSVVGQTGGYTF. In DNA, the CDR3 is TGCAGCGTTGTAGGACAGACAGGCGGCTACACCTTC.

The rearrangement links TRBV6-6 to TRBJ2-7, with 8 bases that match TRBD1. Germline lookup yields CDR1 MNHNY and CDR2 SVGAGI (reference sequence). This CDR3 is 15 amino acids long. V lost 5 bases to trimming and J lost 3 bases; unmatched junction nucleotides: 9. CDR3 coding DNA: TGTGCCAGCAGTCCTAGGACAGGGCCGTACTACGAGCAGTACTTC. Translated, it gives CASSPRTGPYYEQYF.

This rearrangement joins TRBV5-4 to TRBJ1-2; possibly TRBD1 for D (5 bases). The CDR3 sequence is 13 residues long. V dropped 7 bases and J dropped 6 bases, with 16 bases sitting between them. Per germline, CDR1 SGHNT and CDR2 YYREEE (reference sequence). CDR3 residues: CASLDPPGDGYTF. Here the CDR3 DNA reads TGTGCCAGCCTAGACCCCCCGGGGGATGGCTACACCTTC.

The chain combines TRBV19 with TRBJ1-3; D call uncertain. V dropped 3 bases and J dropped 0 bases, with 9 bases sitting between them. Germline V gene data show CDR1 as LNHDA and CDR2 as SQIVND (reference sequence). This CDR3 has 15 amino acids. The DNA of the CDR3 is TGTGCCAGTAGTATGGCCCGGAGCTCTGGAAACACCATATATTTT. Amino acids: CASSMARSSGNTIYF.

This chain joins TRBV4-3 and TRBJ2-1, with D uncertain. The V and J ends lost 1 base and 4 bases respectively, with 2 bases between them. CDR1 and CDR2 (germline): LGHNA, YSLEER. This CDR3 comprises 12 residues. This chain's CDR3 is CASSQGYNEQFF. For the CDR3, the DNA is TGCGCCAGCAGCCAAGGGTACAATGAGCAGTTCTTC.

This chain uses TRBV19 with TRBJ1-2; D gene unclear. Germline-derived CDR1 and CDR2 are LNHDA and SQIVND (reference sequence). The CDR3 length is 13 residues. V shed 4 bases and J shed 4 bases, with 10 bases lying between them. The CDR3 here is CASSNEGAYGYTF. CDR3 coding DNA: TGTGCCAGTAGTAACGAGGGAGCCTATGGCTACACCTTC.

In its sample, this clone was seen once. CDR3 bases: TGTGCCAGCAGTGAATACGGGGGGGGGACAGGGTACACAGATACGCAGTATTTT. This encodes CASSEYGGGTGYTDTQYF. The rearrangement links TRBV6-1 to TRBJ2-3, with D possibly being TRBD1 (9 bases). The V and J ends lost 2 bases and 2 bases respectively, with 20 bases between them. This CDR3 region has 18 residues. Looked up from germline, CDR1 is MNHNS and CDR2 is SASEGT.

This clone showed up just a few times. The chain employs TRBV5-1 and TRBJ2-5; possibly TRBD2 for D (5 bases). The germline V gene has CDR1 SGHRS and CDR2 YFSETQ. V lost 1 base and J lost 8, with 15 bases in between. The CDR3 totals 14 residues. Here the CDR3 reads CASSLWGDGGTQYF. Written as DNA, the CDR3 is TGCGCCAGCAGCTTGTGGGGTGATGGAGGTACCCAGTACTTC.

The chain combines TRBV7-8 with TRBJ2-7; D tentatively fits TRBD1 or TRBD2 (5 bases each). This CDR3 spans 15 amino acids. Germline values: CDR1 SGHVS, CDR2 FQNEAQ. Trimming shortened V by 1 base and J by 0 bases, and 10 bases separated the two germline ends. CDR3 DNA: TGTGCCAGCAGCTTAGGTGCAGGGAGCTCCTACGAGCAGTACTTC. It translates to CASSLGAGSSYEQYF.

This chain uses TRBV6-5 with TRBJ2-1; TRBD2 matches at 11 bases. The CDR3 contains 15 residues. Losses at the gene ends were 4 bases for V and 6 bases for J; bases not matched to a gene: 5. The germline V gene encodes CDR1 MNHEY and CDR2 SVGAGI. This chain's CDR3 is CASSSGLAGLNEQFF. The CDR3 coding sequence is TGTGCCAGCAGTTCAGGACTAGCGGGCCTCAATGAGCAGTTCTTC.

The rearrangement links TRBV6-2 or TRBV6-3 to TRBJ1-2, with 9 bases identical to TRBD1. CDR3 length equals 15 residues. J was trimmed by 4 bases and V by 0 bases; bases with no gene match: 3. CDR1 is MNHEY, CDR2 SVGEGT, per germline. CDR3 in DNA: TGTGCCAGCAGTTACTCAGGGACAGGGATCTATGGCTACACCTTC. Residues: CASSYSGTGIYGYTF.

This chain connects TRBV7-8 to TRBJ1-2; the D gene is possibly TRBD1 (6 bases). The CDR3 has 14 amino acids. Looked up from germline, CDR1 is SGHVS and CDR2 is FQNEAQ. V was cut by 5 bases and J by 6 bases, with 16 bases left in between. Here the CDR3 DNA reads TGTGCCAGCAGCCCCTCGCCTGGGGGCGATGGCTACACCTTC. This translates into CASSPSPGGDGYTF.

The rearrangement joins TRBV19 to TRBJ2-2; D unresolved. V was cut by 5 bases and J by 9 bases, with 10 bases left in between. This CDR3 has 12 amino acids. CDR1 and CDR2 from the germline V gene are LNHDA and SQIVND (reference sequence). The CDR3 DNA sequence: TGTGCCAGTAGTGTCCTGAGCAGGGAGCTGTTTTTT. Amino acids: CASSVLSRELFF.